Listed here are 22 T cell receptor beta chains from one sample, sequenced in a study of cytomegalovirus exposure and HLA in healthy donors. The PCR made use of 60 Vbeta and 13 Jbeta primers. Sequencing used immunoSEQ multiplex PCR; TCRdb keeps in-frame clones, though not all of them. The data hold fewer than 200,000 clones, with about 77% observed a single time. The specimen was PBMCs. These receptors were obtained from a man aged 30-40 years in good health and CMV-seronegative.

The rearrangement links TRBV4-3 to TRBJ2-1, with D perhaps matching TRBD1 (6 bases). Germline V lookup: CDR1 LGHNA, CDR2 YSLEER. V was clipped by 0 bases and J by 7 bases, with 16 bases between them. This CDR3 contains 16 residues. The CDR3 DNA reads TGCGCCAGCAGCCAAGATCTCAATACAGGGCCGAATGAGCAGTTCTTC. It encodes CASSQDLNTGPNEQFF.

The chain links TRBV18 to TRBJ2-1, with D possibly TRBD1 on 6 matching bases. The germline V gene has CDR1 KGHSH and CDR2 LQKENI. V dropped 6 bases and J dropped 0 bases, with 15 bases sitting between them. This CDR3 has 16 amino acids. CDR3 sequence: CASSPTGLSSYNEQFF. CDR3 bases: TGTGCCAGCTCCCCGACAGGCCTGAGCTCCTACAATGAGCAGTTCTTC.

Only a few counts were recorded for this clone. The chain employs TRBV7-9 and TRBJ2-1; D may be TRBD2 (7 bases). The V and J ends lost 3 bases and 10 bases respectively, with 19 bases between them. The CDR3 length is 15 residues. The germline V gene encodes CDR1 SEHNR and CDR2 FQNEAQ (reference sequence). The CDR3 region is CASSFGGALVNEQFF. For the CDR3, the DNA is TGTGCCAGCAGCTTTGGGGGGGCCTTGGTGAACGAGCAGTTCTTC.

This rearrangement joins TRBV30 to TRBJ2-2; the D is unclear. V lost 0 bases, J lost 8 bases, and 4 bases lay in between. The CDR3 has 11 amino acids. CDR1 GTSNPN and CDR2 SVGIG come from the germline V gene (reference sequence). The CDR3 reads CAWSVGGELFF. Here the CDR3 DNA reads TGTGCCTGGAGTGTCGGGGGGGAGCTGTTTTTT.

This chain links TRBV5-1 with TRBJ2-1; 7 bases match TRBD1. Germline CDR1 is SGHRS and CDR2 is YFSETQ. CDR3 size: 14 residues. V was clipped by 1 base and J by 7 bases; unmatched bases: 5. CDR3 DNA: TGCGCCAGCAGCTTGAGTTTCAGGGGGAATGAGCAGTTCTTC. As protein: CASSLSFRGNEQFF.

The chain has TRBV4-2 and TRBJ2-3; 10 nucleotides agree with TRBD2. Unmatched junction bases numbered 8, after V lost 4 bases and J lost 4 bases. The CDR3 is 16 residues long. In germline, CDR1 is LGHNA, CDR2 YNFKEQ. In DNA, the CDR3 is TGTGCCAGCAGCCCGTCTAGCGGGAGCGGGGCAGATACGCAGTATTTT. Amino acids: CASSPSSGSGADTQYF.

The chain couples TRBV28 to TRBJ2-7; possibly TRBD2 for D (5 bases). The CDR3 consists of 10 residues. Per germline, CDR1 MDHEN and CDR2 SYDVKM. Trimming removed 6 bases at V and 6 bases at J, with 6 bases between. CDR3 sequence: CASRGGEQYF. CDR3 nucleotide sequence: TGTGCCAGCAGAGGAGGCGAGCAGTACTTC.

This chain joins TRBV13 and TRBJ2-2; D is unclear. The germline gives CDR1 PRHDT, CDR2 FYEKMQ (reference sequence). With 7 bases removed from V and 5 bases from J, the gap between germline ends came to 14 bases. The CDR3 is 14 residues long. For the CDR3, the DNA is TGTGCCAGCACCCCGGCCCCGGGTACCGGGGAGCTGTTTTTT. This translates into CASTPAPGTGELFF.

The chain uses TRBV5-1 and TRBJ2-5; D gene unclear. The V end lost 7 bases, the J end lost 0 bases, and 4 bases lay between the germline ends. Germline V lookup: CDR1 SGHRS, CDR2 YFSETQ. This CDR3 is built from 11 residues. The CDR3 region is CASAYQETQYF. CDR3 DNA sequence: TGCGCCAGCGCGTACCAAGAGACCCAGTACTTC.

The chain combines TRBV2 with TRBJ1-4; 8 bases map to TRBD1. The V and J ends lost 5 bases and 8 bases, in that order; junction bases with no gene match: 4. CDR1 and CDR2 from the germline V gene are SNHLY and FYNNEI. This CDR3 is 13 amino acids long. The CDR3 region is CASSQTGAEKLFF. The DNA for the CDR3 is TGTGCCAGCAGTCAGACAGGGGCGGAAAAACTGTTTTTT.

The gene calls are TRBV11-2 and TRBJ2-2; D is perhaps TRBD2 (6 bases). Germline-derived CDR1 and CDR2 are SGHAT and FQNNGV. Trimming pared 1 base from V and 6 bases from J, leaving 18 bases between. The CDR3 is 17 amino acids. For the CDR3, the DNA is TGTGCCAGCAGCTTAGGACGGGGGTTGGCCCGCGCCGGGGAGCTGTTTTTT. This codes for CASSLGRGLARAGELFF. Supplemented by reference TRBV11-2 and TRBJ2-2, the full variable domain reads EAGVAQSPRYKIIEKRQSVAFWCNPISGHATLYWYQQILGQGPKLLIQFQNNGVVDDSQLPKDRFSAERLKGVDSTLKIQPAKLEDSAVYLCASSLGRGLARAGELFFGEGSRLTVL.

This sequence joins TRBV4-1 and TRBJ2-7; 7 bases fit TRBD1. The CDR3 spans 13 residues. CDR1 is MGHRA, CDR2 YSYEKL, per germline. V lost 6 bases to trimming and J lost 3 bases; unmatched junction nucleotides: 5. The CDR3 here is CASSGDSHYEQYF. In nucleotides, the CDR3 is TGCGCCAGCAGTGGGGACAGTCACTACGAGCAGTACTTC.

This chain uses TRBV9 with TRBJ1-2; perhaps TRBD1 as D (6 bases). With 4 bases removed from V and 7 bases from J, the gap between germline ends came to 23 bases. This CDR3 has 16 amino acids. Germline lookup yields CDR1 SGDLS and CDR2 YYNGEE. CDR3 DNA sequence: TGTGCCAGCAGCCTCCCCCCACAGGGCACGTCGGGTGGCTACACCTTC. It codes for CASSLPPQGTSGGYTF.

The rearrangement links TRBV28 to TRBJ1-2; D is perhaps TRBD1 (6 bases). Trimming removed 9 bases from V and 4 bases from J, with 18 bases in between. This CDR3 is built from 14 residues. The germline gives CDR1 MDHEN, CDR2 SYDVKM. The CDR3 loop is CASHSRGQFYGYTF. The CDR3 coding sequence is TGTGCCAGTCATTCCCGCGGACAGTTCTATGGCTACACCTTC.

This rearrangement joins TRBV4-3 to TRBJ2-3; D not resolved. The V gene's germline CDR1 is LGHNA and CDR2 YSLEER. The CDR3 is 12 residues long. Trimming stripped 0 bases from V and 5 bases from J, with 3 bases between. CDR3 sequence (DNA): TGCGCCAGCAGCCAAGATCAAGATACGCAGTATTTT. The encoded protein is CASSQDQDTQYF.

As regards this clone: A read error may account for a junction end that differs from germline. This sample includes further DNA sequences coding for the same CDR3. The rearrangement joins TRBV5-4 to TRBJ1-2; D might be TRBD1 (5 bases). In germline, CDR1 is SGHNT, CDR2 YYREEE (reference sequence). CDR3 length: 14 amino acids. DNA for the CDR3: TGTGCCAGCAGCAAAATCCAGGGAAACTATGGCTACACCTTT. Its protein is CASSKIQGNYGYTF. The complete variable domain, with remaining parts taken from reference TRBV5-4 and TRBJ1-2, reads ETGVTQSPTHLIKTRGQQVTLRCSSQSGHNTVSWYQQALGQGPQFIFQYYREEENGRGNFPPRFSGLQFPNYSSELNVNALELDDSALYLCASSKIQGNYGYTFGSGTRLTVV.

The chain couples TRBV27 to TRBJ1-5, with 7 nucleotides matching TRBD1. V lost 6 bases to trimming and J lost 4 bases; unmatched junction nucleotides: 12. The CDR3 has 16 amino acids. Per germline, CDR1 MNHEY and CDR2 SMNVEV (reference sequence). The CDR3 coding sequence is TGTGCCAGCAGGTCTACCGGGACAGAGTCTAATCAGCCCCAGCATTTT. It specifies CASRSTGTESNQPQHF.

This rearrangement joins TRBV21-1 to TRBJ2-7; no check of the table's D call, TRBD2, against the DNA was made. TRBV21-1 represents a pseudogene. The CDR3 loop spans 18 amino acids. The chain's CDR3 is CASSGPSGGAYWSYEQYF. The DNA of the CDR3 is TGTGCCAGCAGCGGTCCTAGCGGGGGGGCCTATTGGTCCTACGAGCAGTACTTC.

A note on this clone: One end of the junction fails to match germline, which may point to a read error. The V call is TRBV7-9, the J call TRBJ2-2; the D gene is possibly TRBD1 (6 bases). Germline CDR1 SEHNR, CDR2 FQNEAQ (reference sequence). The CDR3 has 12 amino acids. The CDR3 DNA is TGTTCCAGCAGCCAAGGACAGGGGGAGCTGTTTTTT. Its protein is CSSSQGQGELFF.

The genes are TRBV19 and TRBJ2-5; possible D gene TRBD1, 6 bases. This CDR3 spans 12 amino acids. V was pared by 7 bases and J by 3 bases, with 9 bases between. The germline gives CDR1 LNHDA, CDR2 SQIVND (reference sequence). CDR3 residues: CASTAGEETQYF. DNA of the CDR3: TGTGCCAGTACGGCAGGGGAAGAGACCCAGTACTTC.

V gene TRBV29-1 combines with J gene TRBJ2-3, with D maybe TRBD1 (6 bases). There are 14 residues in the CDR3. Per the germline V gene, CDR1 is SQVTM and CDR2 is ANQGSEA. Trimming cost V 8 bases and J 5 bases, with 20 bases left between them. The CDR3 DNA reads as TGCAGCTTGACCGGGACAAGTCAGGGAGATACGCAGTATTTT. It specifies CSLTGTSQGDTQYF.

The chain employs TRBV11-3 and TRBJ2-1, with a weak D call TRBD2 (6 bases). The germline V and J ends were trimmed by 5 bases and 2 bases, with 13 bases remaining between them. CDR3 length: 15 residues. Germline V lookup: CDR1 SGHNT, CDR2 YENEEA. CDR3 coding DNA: TGTGCCAGCAGCCTCAGCTCGGGGGCCTACAATGAGCAGTTCTTC. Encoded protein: CASSLSSGAYNEQFF.